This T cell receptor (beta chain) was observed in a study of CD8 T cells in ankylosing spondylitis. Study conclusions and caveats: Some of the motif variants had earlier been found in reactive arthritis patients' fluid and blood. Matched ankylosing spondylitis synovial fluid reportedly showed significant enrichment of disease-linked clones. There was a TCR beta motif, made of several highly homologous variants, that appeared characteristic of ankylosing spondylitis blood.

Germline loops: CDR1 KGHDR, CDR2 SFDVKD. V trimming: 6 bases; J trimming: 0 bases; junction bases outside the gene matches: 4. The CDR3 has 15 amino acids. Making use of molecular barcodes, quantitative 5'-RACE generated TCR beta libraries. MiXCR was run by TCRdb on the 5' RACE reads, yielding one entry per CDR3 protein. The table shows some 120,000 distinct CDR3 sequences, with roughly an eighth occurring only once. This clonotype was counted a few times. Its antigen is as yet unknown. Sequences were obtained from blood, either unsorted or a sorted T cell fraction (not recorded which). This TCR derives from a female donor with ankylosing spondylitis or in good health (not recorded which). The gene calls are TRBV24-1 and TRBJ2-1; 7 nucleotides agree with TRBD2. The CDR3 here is CATSSSGLSYNEQFF. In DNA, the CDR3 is TGTGCCACCAGTAGTAGCGGGCTCTCCTACAATGAGCAGTTCTTC.